These T cell receptor beta chains were read from a single sample in a study of blood T cell repertoires in COVID-19. Sequenced by immunoSEQ multiplex PCR; TCRdb stores in-frame clones only, minus some. Seen here are 300,000 to 400,000 clones, roughly 90% observed once, and the top ten hold more than 1%. The sample consisted of PBMCs or T cells enriched from blood (not recorded which). The receptors were gathered from a woman aged 30 to 39 who had recovered from COVID-19. The CDR3 runs from the conserved cysteine through the conserved F or W. D genes are given only for firm matches. Expanded clones are given a class, and other clones once, few, many or no size at all.

CDR3 length	clone size	V gene	J gene	D gene	CDR3 protein	CDR3 DNA
15	NA	TRBV27	TRBJ1-5	NA	CASKSKAGSNQPQHF	TGTGCCAGCAAATCGAAGGCAGGTAGCAATCAGCCCCAGCATTTT
12	NA	TRBV10-3	TRBJ1-1	TRBD1	CAIRTGGAVAFF	TGTGCCATTCGGACAGGGGGGGCGGTAGCTTTCTTT
16	NA	TRBV7-2	TRBJ1-2	NA	CASSGMGAAPTYGYTF	TGTGCCAGCAGCGGGATGGGGGCAGCCCCTACTTATGGCTACACCTTC
13	few	TRBV5-4	TRBJ1-1	NA	CASSFQGNTEAFF	TGTGCCAGCAGCTTTCAGGGGAACACTGAAGCTTTCTTT
13	few	TRBV19	TRBJ2-5	NA	CASSIVRAETQYF	TGTGCCAGTAGTATAGTCAGAGCGGAGACCCAGTACTTC
11	NA	TRBV10-3	TRBJ1-2	TRBD1	CAIRSQGARTF	TGTGCCATCAGGTCACAGGGGGCGAGGACCTTC
16	NA	TRBV13	TRBJ1-3	TRBD1	CASSAGGTRPGNTIYF	TGTGCCAGCAGCGCAGGGGGGACAAGACCTGGAAACACCATATATTTT
16	NA	TRBV3-1/TRBV3-2	TRBJ2-1	TRBD2	CASSQGRGGSYNEQFF	TGTGCCAGCAGCCAAGGGCGCGGGGGCTCCTACAATGAGCAGTTCTTC
15	once	TRBV2	TRBJ2-1	NA	CASSEGQGSSDEQFF	TGTGCCAGCAGTGAGGGGCAGGGTTCTTCCGATGAGCAGTTCTTC
12	NA	TRBV18	TRBJ1-6	NA	CASSLSNSPLHF	TGTGCCAGCTCACTATCGAATTCACCCCTCCACTTT
13	NA	TRBV7-7	TRBJ2-1	TRBD2	CASSSRGDNEQFF	TGTGCCAGCAGCTCCCGGGGGGACAATGAGCAGTTCTTC
15	NA	TRBV6-2/TRBV6-3	TRBJ2-1	NA	CARSYGGRGRPEQFF	TGTGCCCGCAGTTACGGGGGGCGGGGGAGACCTGAGCAGTTCTTC
16	NA	TRBV6-2/TRBV6-3	TRBJ2-7	NA	CASSLGPTGTPYEQYF	TGTGCCAGCAGTCTGGGACCGACAGGGACTCCCTACGAGCAGTACTTC
14	few	TRBV6-5	TRBJ1-1	TRBD1	CASSWGQAATEAFF	TGTGCCAGCAGCTGGGGACAGGCCGCCACTGAAGCTTTCTTT